Listed below are T cell receptor beta chains from one sample, sequenced in a study of blood T cell repertoires in COVID-19. The table came from immunoSEQ multiplex PCR; TCRdb's copy has only in-frame clones and leaves some out. The sample consists of roughly 410,000 clones, 89% of them appearing once. The sequenced material came from peripheral blood. Receptor source: a woman between 40 and 50 years old with COVID-19, enrolled during active disease. The CDR3 runs from the conserved cysteine through the conserved F or W. D genes are given only for firm matches. For some rows the clone size is stated as once, few or many, or as a class when expanded; others skip it.

D gene	CDR3 length	V gene	J gene	clone size	CDR3 DNA	CDR3 protein
.	13	TRBV12-3/TRBV12-4	TRBJ1-1	.	TGTGCCAGCAGTTTATACGAGGGTATTGAAGCTTTCTTT	CASSLYEGIEAFF
.	14	TRBV9	TRBJ2-7	.	TGTGCCAGCAGCCCCTCCGTCCGGCGGCAAGAGCAGTACTTC	CASSPSVRRQEQYF
TRBD1	15	TRBV5-1	TRBJ1-2	.	TGCGCCAGCAGAGGCTCCAGGGGGCTGGTATATGGCTACACCTTC	CASRGSRGLVYGYTF
TRBD1	16	TRBV6-2/TRBV6-3	TRBJ2-2	.	TGTGCCAGCAGTGCCGGCAGGGGGCTAAACACCGGGGAGCTGTTTTTT	CASSAGRGLNTGELFF
TRBD2	17	TRBV6-1	TRBJ2-3	.	TGTGCCAGCAGTGAAGGAATCGGGGGGGTTCGTGCAGATACGCAGTATTTT	CASSEGIGGVRADTQYF
.	14	TRBV5-1	TRBJ1-1	.	TGCGCCAGCAGCTTGGGTATGAGTGGCACTGAAGCTTTCTTT	CASSLGMSGTEAFF
.	13	TRBV9	TRBJ1-6	.	TGTGCCAGCAGTAATACCTATAATTCACCCCTCCACTTT	CASSNTYNSPLHF
TRBD1	18	TRBV28	TRBJ1-5	few	TGTGCCAGCAGTCCCCGCACCACAGGGGCCCTATTTTATCAGCCCCAGCATTTT	CASSPRTTGALFYQPQHF
TRBD1	18	TRBV19	TRBJ1-2	.	TGTGCCAGTAGTATAGACCGGACAGGGATGAGGCTTCTAGGAGGCTACACCTTC	CASSIDRTGMRLLGGYTF
TRBD1	12	TRBV28	TRBJ1-2	.	TGTGCCAGCAGTTTATGGGACAGGGACTACACCTTC	CASSLWDRDYTF
TRBD2	15	TRBV6-5	TRBJ2-1	.	TGTGCCAGCAGTTACGCCCCTAGCGGGTACAATGAGCAGTTCTTC	CASSYAPSGYNEQFF
.	17	TRBV14	TRBJ2-1	.	TGTGCCAGCAGCCAAGAAGCGGGCCAGGGGGGAGGAGATGAGCAGTTCTTC	CASSQEAGQGGGDEQFF
TRBD1	15	TRBV5-4	TRBJ1-2	.	TGTGCCAGCAGCCCTGGACAGGGGGCAATCTATGGCTACACCTTC	CASSPGQGAIYGYTF
TRBD2	14	TRBV19	TRBJ2-1	.	TGTGCCAGTCGCAAATCGGGCCTAGCGGGTGAGCAGTTCTTC	CASRKSGLAGEQFF
TRBD2	16	TRBV6-1	TRBJ2-2	.	TGTGCCAGCAGTGCCCGCAGCGGGAGGGCCGTCGGGGAGCTGTTTTTT	CASSARSGRAVGELFF
.	14	TRBV5-1	TRBJ1-4	.	TGCGCCAGCAGCTTGGACAGGTCACCTGAAAAACTGTTTTTT	CASSLDRSPEKLFF
.	11	TRBV7-9	TRBJ1-1	.	TGTGCCAGCAGCTTACGGACTGAAGCTTTCTTT	CASSLRTEAFF